These T cell receptor beta chains were read from a single sample in a study of T cell responses to AZD1222 COVID-19 vaccine. Profiled with immunoSEQ multiplex PCR; TCRdb holds only in-frame clones, not every one. Among approximately 130,000 clones listed, approximately 85% were seen once. Sequenced here: peripheral blood, sampled 28 days after the second AZD1222 dose. The receptors stem from an adult who received the AZD1222 COVID-19 vaccine. CDR3s include the opening cysteine and the closing phenylalanine or tryptophan. The D gene is left open where the match is weak. Not every row has a clone size; where given, it reads once, few, many or a size class.

cdr3_nt	cdr3_aa	d_call	j_call	clone_size	v_call
TGCGCCAGCAGCCATAAACACGGACTCTCCTACGAGCAGTACTTC	CASSHKHGLSYEQYF	NA	TRBJ2-7	NA	TRBV4-1
TGTGCCTGGAGCAGGACAGGGCTCTACACTGAAGCTTTCTTT	CAWSRTGLYTEAFF	TRBD1	TRBJ1-1	NA	TRBV30
TGTGCCAGCAGCCAAGATCTAACGGGGCTGCAGTACTTC	CASSQDLTGLQYF	NA	TRBJ2-7	NA	TRBV14
TGCGCCAGCAGCTTGGGTCCTTCCAATGAGCAGTTCTTC	CASSLGPSNEQFF	NA	TRBJ2-1	once	TRBV5-1
TGTGCCAGTAGTATCTTGATAGGGCATGGCTACACCTTC	CASSILIGHGYTF	NA	TRBJ1-2	NA	TRBV19
TGTGCCATCGAGGGGGGGCAGGGGACGGGCTTTTTTCAGCCCCAGCATTTT	CAIEGGQGTGFFQPQHF	NA	TRBJ1-5	NA	TRBV28
TGTGCCAGCATCGAAGAACAGGGGACTGAAGCTTTCTTT	CASIEEQGTEAFF	TRBD1	TRBJ1-1	NA	TRBV3-1/TRBV3-2
TGTGCCTGGAGGCTGGGAGCCAACGCGGGTAATTCACCCCTCCACTTT	CAWRLGANAGNSPLHF	NA	TRBJ1-6	once	TRBV30
TGTGCCAGCAGTTACGGGGGCAGGGGTCAGCCCCAGCATTTT	CASSYGGRGQPQHF	NA	TRBJ1-5	NA	TRBV6-5
TGCGCCAGCAGCTTGGAGGACAGGGTGTCCACCATATATTTT	CASSLEDRVSTIYF	TRBD1	TRBJ1-3	once	TRBV5-1
TGTGCCAGCCCCCCGGGACTAGCGGGGCCAGGGGAGACCCAGTACTTC	CASPPGLAGPGETQYF	TRBD2	TRBJ2-5	NA	TRBV2
TGTGCCACGACCCCCGGGACAGGGGCGAACACTGAAGCTTTCTTT	CATTPGTGANTEAFF	TRBD1	TRBJ1-1	NA	TRBV10-3
TGTGCCAGCAGCTTAGCCGGGACAGGGTCTGAAAAACTGTTTTTT	CASSLAGTGSEKLFF	TRBD1	TRBJ1-4	NA	TRBV7-9
TGTGCCAGCAGCCTCGGATGGTGGACTAGCGGGGGGGCGGAGCAGTTCTTC	CASSLGWWTSGGAEQFF	TRBD2	TRBJ2-1	NA	TRBV3-1/TRBV3-2
TGTGCCAGCAGCCAAGTGACAGAGAACACTGAAGCTTTCTTT	CASSQVTENTEAFF	NA	TRBJ1-1	NA	TRBV14
TGCGCCAGCAGCTCCTCGACAGGCTATATGAACACTGAAGCTTTCTTT	CASSSSTGYMNTEAFF	NA	TRBJ1-1	NA	TRBV5-1
TGTGCCAGCAGGCTCCCCCGCCGAGGGGCCGAGCAGTACTTC	CASRLPRRGAEQYF	NA	TRBJ2-7	NA	TRBV28